Listed below are T cell receptor beta chains from one sample, sequenced in a study of shared clonotypes between healthy human individuals. Using immunoSEQ multiplex PCR, the repertoire was profiled, and TCRdb retains in-frame clones only, with some absent. The top ten clones hold roughly 13% of a sample with about half a million clones, around 79% of them seen once. What was sequenced was PBMCs. All receptors derive from a woman aged 40 to 50 in good health. Some clones in this sample may be carry-over from other donors' samples. Each CDR3 is given with its conserved first and last residue. Fields, in order: D gene, V gene, J gene, clone size, CDR3 DNA, CDR3 protein. D genes are given only for firm matches. Size tells how often a clone was seen (once, few, many) or the class of an expanded clone, and some rows leave it out.

.	TRBV7-6	TRBJ1-1	.	TGTGCCAGCAGCTTTCAACAGGGAACTGAAGCTTTCTTT	CASSFQQGTEAFF
TRBD1	TRBV30	TRBJ1-4	.	TGTGCCTGGAGCCGGGACAGGGGTGAAAAACTGTTTTTT	CAWSRDRGEKLFF
.	TRBV11-2	TRBJ2-1	.	TGTGCCAGCAGCTTAGGTTCAAACAATGAGCAGTTCTTC	CASSLGSNNEQFF
.	TRBV19	TRBJ2-3	.	TGTGCCAGTAGTACAACAGCAGATACGCAGTATTTT	CASSTTADTQYF
.	TRBV5-4	TRBJ2-2	.	TGTGCCAGCAGCCCCCCCCGGGGGGCGGGTGACACCGGGGAGCTGTTTTTT	CASSPPRGAGDTGELFF
.	TRBV28	TRBJ1-4	.	TGTGCCAGCAGACTTACAGGGTCAACTAATGAAAAACTGTTTTTT	CASRLTGSTNEKLFF
.	TRBV19	TRBJ2-7	.	TGTGCCAGTAGTATCGGAGGACACGAGCAGTACTTC	CASSIGGHEQYF
.	TRBV6-1	TRBJ2-7	.	TGTGCCAGCAGTGAAAAAGCGGCAGGGTGGGGCTCCTACGAGCAGTACTTC	CASSEKAAGWGSYEQYF
TRBD1	TRBV11-1	TRBJ2-7	.	TGTGCCAGCAGCTTGGAACAGGGGGCGTACGAGCAGTACTTC	CASSLEQGAYEQYF
TRBD2	TRBV18	TRBJ2-5	.	TGTGCCAGCTCGGGGACTAGCGGGGCCGGTGAGCAGTACTTC	CASSGTSGAGEQYF
.	TRBV30	TRBJ1-2	.	TGTGCCTGGAGTCCCGATTCTAACTATGGCTACACCTTC	CAWSPDSNYGYTF
TRBD1	TRBV11-2	TRBJ2-7	.	TGTGCCAGCAGCTTAGGACAGGGGAACTACGAGCAGTACTTC	CASSLGQGNYEQYF
TRBD1	TRBV5-4	TRBJ2-3	.	TGTGCCAGCAGCAACCCCCGGACAGGGCAAGCAGATACGCAGTATTTT	CASSNPRTGQADTQYF
TRBD2	TRBV18	TRBJ2-5	.	TGTGCCAGCTCACCACAAGCGGGAGAAGAGACCCAGTACTTC	CASSPQAGEETQYF
.	TRBV30	TRBJ1-3	few	TGTGCCTGGAGCCGAAATTTTGGAAACACCATATATTTT	CAWSRNFGNTIYF
.	TRBV19	TRBJ2-7	.	TGTGCCAGTAGAACCACAGGAGGATCCTACGAGCAGTACTTC	CASRTTGGSYEQYF
.	TRBV9	TRBJ2-5	.	TGTGCCAGCAGCGTAGAGCGAGAGACCCAGTACTTC	CASSVERETQYF
TRBD1	TRBV4-2	TRBJ2-7	.	TGTGCCAGCAGCCATGCCCGGGACAGGGGCCACGAGCAGTACTTC	CASSHARDRGHEQYF
TRBD1	TRBV11-2	TRBJ2-3	.	TGTGCCAGCAGCTCCGGGACAGCAGTGGATACGCAGTATTTT	CASSSGTAVDTQYF
TRBD1	TRBV5-1	TRBJ2-3	.	TGCGCCAGCAGCTTCCTCCCCGGACAGGGGATGGAGTATTTT	CASSFLPGQGMEYF
TRBD1	TRBV7-3	TRBJ2-4	.	TGTGCCAGCAGCTTAGGGGAACACGGACAGGGAGCCAAAAACATTCAGTACTTC	CASSLGEHGQGAKNIQYF
.	TRBV5-1	TRBJ2-3	.	TGCGCCAGCAGCTCAAAACTAGGGATAGATACGCAGTATTTT	CASSSKLGIDTQYF
TRBD2	TRBV10-3	TRBJ2-3	.	TGTGCCATCAATTCGGGACTAGCGGGAGGTAGGGATACGCAGTATTTT	CAINSGLAGGRDTQYF
.	TRBV25-1	TRBJ2-7	.	TGTGCCAGCAGTGAGGCCCGCGGGACTCCCTACGAGCAGTACTTC	CASSEARGTPYEQYF
TRBD1	TRBV9	TRBJ2-5	.	TGTGCCAGCAGCGTACAGGGGGCTGAGACCCAGTACTTC	CASSVQGAETQYF
.	TRBV16	TRBJ1-2	.	TGTGCCAGCAGCCAATCGTCGATGGAGGGCTACACCTTC	CASSQSSMEGYTF
.	TRBV29-1	TRBJ2-7	.	TGCAGCGTTGCAAGGGGCGCCAACGAGCAGTACTTC	CSVARGANEQYF
TRBD1	TRBV28	TRBJ2-5	.	TGTGCCAGCACCACGGCAGGGGGCCGAGAGACCCAGTACTTC	CASTTAGGRETQYF
.	TRBV30	TRBJ2-2	once	TGTGCCTGGAGACCAGGGACCACCGGGGAGCTGTTTTTT	CAWRPGTTGELFF
.	TRBV6-6	TRBJ2-7	.	TGTGCCAGCAGTTCCCTGGGGGACGGCCGTCGGTACTTC	CASSSLGDGRRYF
.	TRBV30	TRBJ2-1	once	TGTGCCTGGAGTGGGGGACCAGGCCCCTACAATGAGCAGTTCTTC	CAWSGGPGPYNEQFF
.	TRBV2	TRBJ2-7	many	TGTGCCAGCAGTGAATATGGGGGCTTATACGAGCAGTACTTC	CASSEYGGLYEQYF
.	TRBV29-1	TRBJ2-7	many	TGCAGCGTTGAACGAGGAGCGGAGCAGTACTTC	CSVERGAEQYF
TRBD1	TRBV29-1	TRBJ2-2	many	TGCAGCGTTGAAGCTCGGGCAGGGGGCGGTACCGGGGAGCTGTTTTTT	CSVEARAGGGTGELFF
.	TRBV27	TRBJ2-7	once	TGTGCCAGCAGTTCATGGGGTGAACCCTACGAGCAGTACTTC	CASSSWGEPYEQYF
.	TRBV30	TRBJ1-6	.	TGTGCCTGGAACGGGGGGGATGGTCGGTCACCCCTCCACTTT	CAWNGGDGRSPLHF
TRBD2	TRBV6-1	TRBJ2-3	.	TGTGCCAGCAGTGGTCCTAGCGGCACGGGCACAGATACGCAGTATTTT	CASSGPSGTGTDTQYF
.	TRBV5-4	TRBJ2-1	.	TGTGCCAGCAGCCGGAAGCGGGCCAGCTACAATGAGCAGTTCTTC	CASSRKRASYNEQFF
.	TRBV11-1	TRBJ2-7	.	TGTGCCAGCAGCTTAGTGAACTACCGGGGCGAGCAGTACTTC	CASSLVNYRGEQYF
.	TRBV5-6	TRBJ2-2	.	TGTGCCAGCAGCTTGGGTAGCGGATACACCGGGGAGCTGTTTTTT	CASSLGSGYTGELFF
.	TRBV5-1	TRBJ1-1	.	TGCGCCAGCAGCTTGGCGGGGTACACTGAAGCTTTCTTT	CASSLAGYTEAFF
TRBD1	TRBV29-1	TRBJ2-5	.	TGCAGCGTGGGAGGACAGGGGAAGGAGACCCAGTACTTC	CSVGGQGKETQYF
TRBD2	TRBV10-3	TRBJ2-5	once	TGTGCCATCAAGGGTTGGCGGGAGGGAGAGACCCAGTACTTC	CAIKGWREGETQYF
.	TRBV7-3	TRBJ1-2	.	TGTGCCAGCGGCCCCTCCTTCGGTGTTGGCTACACCTTC	CASGPSFGVGYTF
.	TRBV5-5	TRBJ2-7	.	TGTGCCAGCAGCTTTGGGGGGTCCTACGAGCAGTACTTC	CASSFGGSYEQYF
.	TRBV5-1	TRBJ2-5	once	TGCGCCAGCAGCTCCCGACGGGGGCCCCAAGAGACCCAGTACTTC	CASSSRRGPQETQYF
TRBD1	TRBV2	TRBJ1-4	.	TGTGCCAGCAGTGGAGACGGGACAGGGGGAGAAAAACTGTTTTTT	CASSGDGTGGEKLFF
TRBD2	TRBV7-2	TRBJ2-7	once	TGTGCCAGCAGCCGGACTAGCGGGAGGTCGTACGAGCAGTACTTC	CASSRTSGRSYEQYF
.	TRBV4-2	TRBJ2-1	once	TGTGCCAGCAGCCAAGATCTAGAGGTCTACAATGAGCAGTTCTTC	CASSQDLEVYNEQFF
TRBD1	TRBV5-1	TRBJ2-2	.	TGCGCCAGCAGCTCGGACAGGATAAGCACCGGGGAGCTGTTTTTT	CASSSDRISTGELFF
.	TRBV30	TRBJ1-1	.	TGTGCCTGGAGTAGCGGAACTGAAGCTTTCTTT	CAWSSGTEAFF
.	TRBV5-8	TRBJ2-1	.	TGTGCCAGCAGCCCTGGACGCTACAATGAGCAGTTCTTC	CASSPGRYNEQFF
.	TRBV18	TRBJ2-3	.	TGTGCCAGCTCACCGACGGGTTCCCTTGAGAGCACAGATACGCAGTATTTT	CASSPTGSLESTDTQYF